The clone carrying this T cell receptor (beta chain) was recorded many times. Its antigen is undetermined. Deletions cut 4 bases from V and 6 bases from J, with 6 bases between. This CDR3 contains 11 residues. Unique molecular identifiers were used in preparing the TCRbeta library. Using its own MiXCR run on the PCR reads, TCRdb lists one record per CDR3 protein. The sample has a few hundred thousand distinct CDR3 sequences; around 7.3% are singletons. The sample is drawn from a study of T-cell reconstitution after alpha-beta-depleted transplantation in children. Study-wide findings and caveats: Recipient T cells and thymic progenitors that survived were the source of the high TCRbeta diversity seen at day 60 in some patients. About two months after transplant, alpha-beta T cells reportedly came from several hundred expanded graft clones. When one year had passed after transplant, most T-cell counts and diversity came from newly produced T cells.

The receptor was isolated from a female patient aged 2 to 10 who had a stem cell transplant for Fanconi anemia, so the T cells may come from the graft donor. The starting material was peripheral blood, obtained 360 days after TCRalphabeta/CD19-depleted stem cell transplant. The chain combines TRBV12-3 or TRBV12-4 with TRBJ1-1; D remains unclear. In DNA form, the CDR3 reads TGTGCCAGCAGTTCATCTCCTGAAGCTTTCTTT. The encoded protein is CASSSSPEAFF.